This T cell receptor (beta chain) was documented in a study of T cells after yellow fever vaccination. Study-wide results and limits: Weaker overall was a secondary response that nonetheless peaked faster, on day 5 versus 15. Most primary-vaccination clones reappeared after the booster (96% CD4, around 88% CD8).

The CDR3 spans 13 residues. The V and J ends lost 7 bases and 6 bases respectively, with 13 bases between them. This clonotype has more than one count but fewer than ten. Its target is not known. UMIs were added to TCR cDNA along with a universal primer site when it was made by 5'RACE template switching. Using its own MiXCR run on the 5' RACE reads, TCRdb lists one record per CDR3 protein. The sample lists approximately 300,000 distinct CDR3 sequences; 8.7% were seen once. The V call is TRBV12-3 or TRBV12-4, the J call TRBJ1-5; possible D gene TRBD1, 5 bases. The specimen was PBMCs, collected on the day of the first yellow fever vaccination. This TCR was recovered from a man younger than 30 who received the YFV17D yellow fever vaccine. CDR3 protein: CASTLRGFQPQHF. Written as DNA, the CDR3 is TGTGCCAGCACCTTAAGGGGATTTCAGCCCCAGCATTTT.